The rows below give T cell receptor beta chains drawn from one sample of a study of naive and memory T cell subsets. TCRdb processed the UMI-ligation and nested PCR reads anew with MiXCR; each CDR3 protein has one entry. In the table there are 120,000 to 150,000 distinct CDR3 sequences, 15% to 25% of which are singletons. Source material: naive CD8+ T cells from blood. The origin of the receptors is a human donor in good health. Each CDR3 is given with its conserved first and last residue. The D gene is left open where the match is weak. Clone sizes are given selectively: once, few, many, or a class where the clone is expanded.

TRBV11-2,.,few,16,TRBJ2-1,CASSSQAVLGFNEQFF,TGTGCCAGCAGCTCGCAAGCGGTCCTTGGGTTCAATGAGCAGTTCTTC
TRBV29-1,.,few,15,TRBJ2-2,CSVRSAGEYTGELFF,TGCAGCGTGCGGTCGGCAGGGGAGTACACCGGGGAGCTGTTTTTT
TRBV29-1,.,.,14,TRBJ2-1,CSVVGTIKGDEQFF,TGCAGCGTTGTCGGGACTATCAAGGGGGATGAGCAGTTCTTC
TRBV7-9,TRBD1,few,15,TRBJ1-2,CASSFPDRALYGYTF,TGTGCCAGCAGCTTCCCAGACAGGGCCCTCTATGGCTACACCTTC
TRBV30,TRBD2,.,15,TRBJ2-1,CALVAGGPPHNEQFF,TGTGCCCTGGTAGCGGGAGGCCCACCTCACAATGAGCAGTTCTTC
TRBV28,TRBD2,many,20,TRBJ2-1,CASSYSPTSGIPSSYNEQFF,TGTGCCAGCAGCTACTCACCGACTAGCGGGATACCCAGCTCCTACAATGAGCAGTTCTTC
TRBV27,.,many,15,TRBJ2-2,CASSLRQANTGELFF,TGTGCCAGCAGTTTAAGACAGGCGAACACCGGGGAGCTGTTTTTT
TRBV27,TRBD2,few,15,TRBJ2-3,CASNLAGELLDTQYF,TGTGCCAGCAATCTAGCGGGAGAGCTGTTAGATACGCAGTATTTT
TRBV28,TRBD2,.,16,TRBJ2-7,CASSSSGTSGDYEQYF,TGTGCCAGCAGTTCGAGCGGGACTAGCGGAGACTACGAGCAGTACTTC
TRBV27,.,few,13,TRBJ2-7,CASSFFGVGEQYF,TGTGCCAGCAGTTTCTTCGGGGTCGGCGAGCAGTACTTC
TRBV24-1,TRBD1,many,21,TRBJ2-6,CATSDLDRGAPSSSGANVLTF,TGTGCCACCAGTGATCTGGACAGGGGTGCCCCAAGTTCGTCTGGGGCCAACGTCCTGACTTTC
TRBV27,.,.,11,TRBJ2-7,CETTDGYEQYF,TGTGAAACCACAGACGGCTACGAGCAGTACTTC
TRBV13,.,many,14,TRBJ2-1,CASRNPTGRDEQFF,TGTGCCAGCAGAAACCCGACAGGTAGGGATGAGCAGTTCTTC
TRBV9,.,.,14,TRBJ2-7,CASSADSVIYEQYF,TGTGCCAGCAGTGCCGACAGCGTTATCTACGAGCAGTACTTC
TRBV6-6,.,.,14,TRBJ2-7,CASSYQKSGYEQYF,TGTGCCAGCAGTTACCAAAAGTCGGGCTACGAGCAGTACTTC
TRBV27,.,.,12,TRBJ2-2,CASSMGTGELFF,TGTGCCAGCAGCATGGGCACCGGGGAGCTGTTTTTT
TRBV12-3/TRBV12-4,TRBD2,.,15,TRBJ2-1,CASSSQRERYNEQFF,TGTGCCAGCAGTTCCCAGCGGGAGAGGTACAATGAGCAGTTCTTC
TRBV6-5,TRBD2,.,19,TRBJ2-3,CASSFFLVTTSGDTDTQYF,TGTGCCAGCAGTTTCTTCCTCGTGACGACTAGCGGGGACACAGATACGCAGTATTTT
TRBV2,.,.,11,TRBJ1-1,CTSSVNTEAFF,TGTACCAGCAGTGTAAACACTGAAGCTTTCTTT
TRBV7-8,TRBD2,.,17,TRBJ2-1,CASSPLGVSGKLNEQFF,TGTGCCAGCAGCCCCTTGGGTGTTAGCGGGAAGCTCAATGAGCAGTTCTTC